One and the same sample provided the 23 T cell receptor beta chains below, sequenced in a study of blood T cell repertoires in COVID-19. Profiled with immunoSEQ multiplex PCR; TCRdb holds only in-frame clones, not every one. The sample holds about 280,000 clones; over 75% are singletons and the top ten take 4% to 6%. The specimen was peripheral blood. These receptors came from a man in his fifties with active or convalescent COVID-19.

V and J are TRBV5-8 and TRBJ2-7; D is unresolved. Trimming left V 4 bases short and J 2 bases short, with 13 bases between. CDR3 length: 14 amino acids. Per germline, CDR1 SGHTS and CDR2 YDEGEE. The CDR3 sequence: CASSQDLETYEQYF. The CDR3 bases are TGTGCCAGCAGCCAAGACCTAGAAACCTACGAGCAGTACTTC.

The chain employs TRBV11-1 and TRBJ1-5; D is perhaps TRBD1 (5 bases). V lost 6 bases to trimming and J lost 3 bases, with 9 bases between them. Germline-derived CDR1 and CDR2 are SGHAT and FQDESV (reference sequence). There are 13 residues in the CDR3. The CDR3 region is CASSQGLNQPQHF. CDR3 nucleotides: TGTGCCAGCAGTCAGGGACTCAATCAGCCCCAGCATTTT. The full variable domain, rest sourced from reference TRBV11-1 and TRBJ1-5, is EAEVAQSPRYKITEKSQAVAFWCDPISGHATLYWYRQILGQGPELLVQFQDESVVDDSQLPKDRFSAERLKGVDSTLKIQPAELGDSAMYLCASSQGLNQPQHFGDGTRLSIL.

The genes are TRBV28 and TRBJ1-5; possible D gene TRBD1, 6 bases. V was shortened by 6 bases and J by 2 bases, with 8 bases between the two germline ends. This CDR3 is built from 13 residues. Germline CDR1 and CDR2: MDHEN and SYDVKM. The CDR3 region is CASRAGGNQPQHF. As DNA, the CDR3 is TGTGCCAGCAGAGCAGGGGGCAATCAGCCCCAGCATTTT. Full variable domain (outside the CDR3, taken from reference TRBV28 and TRBJ1-5): DVKVTQSSRYLVKRTGEKVFLECVQDMDHENMFWYRQDPGLGLRLIYFSYDVKMKEKGDIPEGYSVSREKKERFSLILESASTNQTSMYLCASRAGGNQPQHFGDGTRLSIL.

The chain couples TRBV27 to TRBJ1-3; D unresolved. Trimming pared 3 bases from V and 1 base from J, leaving 13 bases between. In germline, CDR1 is MNHEY, CDR2 SMNVEV (reference sequence). This CDR3 comprises 16 residues. The CDR3 bases are TGTGCCAGCAGTTTGGGTTTCCCGGGGTCTGGAAACACCATATATTTT. This encodes CASSLGFPGSGNTIYF.

V is TRBV5-1 and J is TRBJ1-1, with D unresolved. Germline lookup yields CDR1 SGHRS and CDR2 YFSETQ. The CDR3 sequence is 13 residues long. Trimming removed 3 bases from V and 0 bases from J, with 6 bases in between. The CDR3 reads CASSSYMNTEAFF. CDR3 nucleotide sequence: TGCGCCAGCAGCTCTTACATGAACACTGAAGCTTTCTTT.

This clone was counted only a few times. The chain combines TRBV4-1 with TRBJ1-1, with 7 bases aligning to TRBD1. This CDR3 contains 14 residues. CDR1 MGHRA and CDR2 YSYEKL come from the germline V gene. J gave up 1 base and V 4 bases, and 3 bases lay outside the gene matches. The CDR3 DNA is TGCGCCAGCAGCCCGACAGGGAGGAACACTGAAGCTTTCTTT. This encodes CASSPTGRNTEAFF.

V and J are TRBV7-6 and TRBJ1-1; TRBD1 matches at 9 bases. Germline trimming cut 5 bases from V and 4 bases from J; bases unmatched to any gene: 5. Germline lookup yields CDR1 SGHVS and CDR2 FNYEAQ. The CDR3 is 14 residues long. CDR3 sequence: CASSVDRGATEAFF. DNA of the CDR3: TGTGCCAGCAGCGTAGACAGGGGGGCCACTGAAGCTTTCTTT. The full variable domain, in which reference TRBV7-6 and TRBJ1-1 provide the parts outside the CDR3, is GAGVSQSPRYKVTKRGQDVALRCDPISGHVSLYWYRQALGQGPEFLTYFNYEAQQDKSGLPNDRFSAERPEGSISTLTIQRTEQRDSAMYRCASSVDRGATEAFFGQGTRLTVV.

CDR3 DNA sequence: TGTGCCAGCAGCCAAGATGCGGGAGTGGATACGCAGTATTTT. Its translation: CASSQDAGVDTQYF. The chain links TRBV4-2 to TRBJ2-3; TRBD2 agrees at 7 bases. CDR3 length: 14 amino acids. CDR1 and CDR2 from the germline V gene are LGHNA and YNFKEQ. After removal of 0 bases from V and 6 bases from J, the junction contained 3 bases not matched to a gene.

To note about this clone: The same CDR3 also results from other DNA sequences found in this sample. The J gene is TRBJ1-6, the V gene TRBV30; D may be TRBD1 (6 bases). The length of the CDR3 is 17 residues. Deletions cut 0 bases from V and 0 bases from J, with 12 bases between. Germline values: CDR1 GTSNPN, CDR2 SVGIG (reference sequence). CDR3 protein: CAWSVGGGRSYNSPLHF. As DNA, the CDR3 is TGTGCCTGGAGTGTAGGGGGGGGGCGCTCCTATAATTCACCCCTCCACTTT.

This chain joins TRBV21-1 and TRBJ1-4; TRBD1 was called by the table and not checked on the DNA. TRBV21-1 is listed as a pseudogene. CDR3 length: 17 residues. The DNA for the CDR3 is TGTGCCAGCAGCAAAGAGCCAGGGGGCGTCTCAAGGGAAAAACTGTTTTTT. Translating gives CASSKEPGGVSREKLFF.

The chain couples TRBV5-1 to TRBJ2-2; 10 bases line up with TRBD1. This CDR3 has 15 amino acids. The ends lost 2 bases at V and 4 bases at J; junction bases unmatched: 2. In germline, CDR1 is SGHRS, CDR2 YFSETQ. The CDR3 DNA follows: TGCGCCAGCAGCTTACGGACAGGGGGCACCGGGGAGCTGTTTTTT. Amino acids: CASSLRTGGTGELFF.

This clone was counted once. V usage is TRBV7-2 and J usage is TRBJ2-1, with 10 nucleotides matching TRBD2. V was pared by 5 bases and J by 4 bases, with 5 bases of the junction left unmatched. The germline V gene has CDR1 SGHTA and CDR2 FQGNSA. CDR3 length: 15 amino acids. CDR3 in amino acids: CASSPTSGDYNEQFF. In DNA, the CDR3 is TGTGCCAGCAGCCCCACTAGCGGGGATTACAATGAGCAGTTCTTC. Full variable domain (remainder filled in from reference TRBV7-2 and TRBJ2-1): GAGVSQSPSNKVTEKGKDVELRCDPISGHTALYWYRQSLGQGLEFLIYFQGNSAPDKSGLPSDRFSAERTGGSVSTLTIQRTQQEDSAVYLCASSPTSGDYNEQFFGPGTRLTVL.

The chain employs TRBV7-2 and TRBJ2-4, with D possibly being TRBD2 (6 bases). The V gene's germline CDR1 is SGHTA and CDR2 FQGNSA. The CDR3 runs to 17 residues. Trimming removed 2 bases at V and 2 bases at J, with 16 bases between. The CDR3 bases are TGTGCCAGCAGCTTACAGGTTTCGGCGGGGACCAAAAACATTCAGTACTTC. It codes for CASSLQVSAGTKNIQYF.

The rearrangement links TRBV19 to TRBJ2-4, with 8 bases fitting TRBD2. J gave up 5 bases and V 7 bases, and 10 bases lay outside the gene matches. This CDR3 region has 15 residues. Germline V gene data show CDR1 as LNHDA and CDR2 as SQIVND (reference sequence). The CDR3 spells CASKFAGGGENIQYF. The CDR3 DNA sequence: TGTGCCAGTAAATTCGCGGGAGGAGGCGAAAACATTCAGTACTTC.

This clone was detected a few times. V is TRBV6-1 and J is TRBJ1-5; D ambiguous. The germline V gene encodes CDR1 MNHNS and CDR2 SASEGT. The CDR3 has 14 residues. Trimming stripped 3 bases from V and 0 bases from J, with 6 bases between. The CDR3 is CASSDTVSNQPQHF. The CDR3 nucleotides are TGTGCCAGCAGTGATACAGTTAGCAATCAGCCCCAGCATTTT.

This clone was seen more than once but under ten times. J is TRBJ1-6 and V is TRBV7-8; 7 bases map to TRBD1. The germline V gene encodes CDR1 SGHVS and CDR2 FQNEAQ. V dropped 4 bases and J dropped 7; count of bases not matched to a gene: 10. This CDR3 region has 16 residues. As DNA, the CDR3 is TGTGCCAGCAGCTCCCGCCTAAGGGGGCAGAATTCACCCCTCCACTTT. Translating gives CASSSRLRGQNSPLHF.

This clone has a handful of counts. V and J are TRBV27 and TRBJ2-1; 8 nucleotides align to TRBD2. Germline lookup yields CDR1 MNHEY and CDR2 SMNVEV (reference sequence). The ends lost 2 bases at V and 4 bases at J; junction bases unmatched: 4. This CDR3 comprises 15 residues. The CDR3 sequence: CASSLSGSSYNEQFF. The CDR3 coding sequence is TGTGCCAGCAGTTTAAGCGGGAGCTCTTACAATGAGCAGTTCTTC.

The V call is TRBV6-6, the J call TRBJ1-2; TRBD1 aligns across 8 bases. The CDR3 sequence is 13 residues long. Germline V gives CDR1 MNHNY, CDR2 SVGAGI (reference sequence). Unmatched junction bases numbered 10, after V lost 6 bases and J lost 10 bases. The CDR3 region is CASSQTGAWVYTF. CDR3 DNA sequence: TGTGCCAGCAGCCAGACAGGGGCCTGGGTCTACACCTTC.

In its sample, this clone was seen a few times. This sequence joins TRBV15 and TRBJ1-4; D perhaps matches TRBD1 (5 bases). This CDR3 is 14 amino acids long. V lost 6 bases to trimming and J lost 2 bases, with 10 bases between them. Germline V CDR1 and CDR2: LNHNV, YYDKDF (reference sequence). CDR3 sequence reads: CATRRAGTNEKLFF. Written as DNA, the CDR3 is TGTGCCACCAGAAGGGCAGGGACTAATGAAAAACTGTTTTTT. The full variable domain, its missing parts supplied by reference TRBV15 and TRBJ1-4, is DAMVIQNPRYQVTQFGKPVTLSCSQTLNHNVMYWYQQKSSQAPKLLFHYYDKDFNNEADTPDNFQSRRPNTSFCFLDIRSPGLGDTAMYLCATRRAGTNEKLFFGSGTQLSVL.

The chain employs TRBV7-9 and TRBJ1-2; 8 nucleotides align to TRBD1. Germline CDR1 and CDR2: SEHNR and FQNEAQ (reference sequence). CDR3 length equals 16 residues. Losses at the gene ends were 5 bases for V and 4 bases for J; bases not matched to a gene: 12. CDR3 DNA sequence: TGTGCCAGCAGCCCAAGCGAGGACAGGGTTCGCTATGGCTACACCTTC. Amino acid sequence: CASSPSEDRVRYGYTF. The full variable domain, completed using reference TRBV7-9 and TRBJ1-2, is DTGVSQNPRHKITKRGQNVTFRCDPISEHNRLYWYRQTLGQGPEFLTYFQNEAQLEKSRLLSDRFSAERPKGSFSTLEIQRTEQGDSAMYLCASSPSEDRVRYGYTFGSGTRLTVV.

Details on this clone: Other DNA sequences in this sample translate to the same CDR3. J is TRBJ2-7 and V is TRBV28; D call uncertain. This CDR3 has 12 amino acids. From germline, CDR1 is MDHEN and CDR2 SYDVKM. V lost 5 bases, J lost 4 bases, and 9 bases lay in between. This CDR3 is CASSLRSYEQYF. The CDR3 nucleotides read TGTGCCAGCAGTCTCCGGTCTTACGAGCAGTACTTC.

This chain links TRBV9 with TRBJ2-1, with unresolved D. The length of the CDR3 is 15 residues. Germline assignment: CDR1 SGDLS and CDR2 YYNGEE. The V end was cut by 0 bases, the J end by 1 base, with 8 bases between. The CDR3 sequence is CASSVDSKSYNEQFF. DNA of the CDR3: TGTGCCAGCAGCGTAGACTCAAAGTCCTACAATGAGCAGTTCTTC.

This chain joins TRBV7-8 and TRBJ2-7; D is perhaps TRBD2 (5 bases). The CDR3 runs to 12 residues. Trimming stripped 3 bases from V and 4 bases from J, with 7 bases between. Looked up from germline, CDR1 is SGHVS and CDR2 is FQNEAQ. DNA for the CDR3: TGTGCCAGCAGCTTTCGGGGATACGAGCAGTACTTC. Translating gives CASSFRGYEQYF. Combining the CDR3 with reference TRBV7-8 and TRBJ2-7 gives the whole variable domain GAGVSQSPRYKVAKRGQDVALRCDPISGHVSLFWYQQALGQGPEFLTYFQNEAQLDKSGLPSDRFFAERPEGSVSTLKIQRTQQEDSAVYLCASSFRGYEQYFGPGTRLTVT.